A selection of T cell receptor beta chains follows, all from one sample in a study of blood T cell repertoires in COVID-19. TCRdb keeps only in-frame clones here, not all; method: immunoSEQ multiplex PCR. The sample has approximately 290,000 clones; around 90% are singletons. Sequencing was done on a sample of PBMCs or T cells enriched from blood (not recorded which). These receptors were obtained from a woman in her 30s who had recovered from COVID-19. The CDR3 runs from the conserved cysteine through the conserved F or W. D genes are given only for firm matches. Clone size is not always given. Where it is, it says once, few, many or a class for expanded clones.

>TRBV24-1|TRBD2|TRBJ2-5|14|NA
CATSDLNRGVAQYF
TGTGCCACCAGTGATTTAAACCGGGGGGTGGCCCAGTACTTC
>TRBV7-2|NA|TRBJ1-2|13|NA
CASSLGPQGSYTF
TGTGCCAGCAGCTTAGGACCCCAGGGGAGCTACACCTTC
>TRBV28|TRBD2|TRBJ2-2|16|few
CASSSSGKVSTGELFF
TGTGCCAGCAGTTCTAGCGGGAAGGTTTCAACCGGGGAGCTGTTTTTT
>TRBV11-3|NA|TRBJ1-6|16|few
CASSLEARDYNSPLHF
TGTGCCAGCAGCTTAGAAGCAAGAGACTATAATTCACCCCTCCACTTT
>TRBV2|TRBD1|TRBJ1-5|14|NA
CASRGGQLNQPQHF
TGTGCCAGCAGAGGGGGACAGCTCAATCAGCCCCAGCATTTT
>TRBV3-1/TRBV3-2|TRBD1|TRBJ1-2|12|NA
CASSQDRGGYTF
TGTGCCAGCAGCCAGGACAGGGGAGGCTACACCTTC
>TRBV5-6|TRBD2|TRBJ2-2|16|NA
CASSPAGGPNTGELFF
TGTGCCAGCAGCCCTGCGGGAGGGCCCAACACCGGGGAGCTGTTTTTT
>TRBV15|NA|TRBJ1-2|15|NA
CATSSSGGANYGYTF
TGTGCCACCAGCAGTTCGGGGGGCGCTAACTATGGCTACACCTTC
>TRBV2|NA|TRBJ1-4|17|NA
CASSEQGAGPKNEKLFF
TGTGCCAGCAGTGAACAAGGGGCGGGACCTAAAAATGAAAAACTGTTTTTT
>TRBV3-1/TRBV3-2|TRBD2|TRBJ2-5|20|NA
CASSQDRWTSGRGIQETQYF
TGTGCCAGCAGCCAAGATCGGTGGACTAGCGGGAGGGGGATCCAAGAGACCCAGTACTTC
>TRBV5-4|TRBD2|TRBJ2-7|12|NA
CASSLAGDAQYF
TGTGCCAGCAGCCTCGCGGGGGATGCGCAGTACTTC
>TRBV28|TRBD1|TRBJ1-5|15|NA
CASRPPGQVAQPQHF
TGTGCCAGCAGACCGCCGGGACAGGTAGCGCAGCCCCAGCATTTT
>TRBV3-1/TRBV3-2|NA|TRBJ1-5|13|NA
CASSQYRDQPQHF
TGTGCCAGCAGCCAATACAGGGATCAGCCCCAGCATTTT
>TRBV5-1|NA|TRBJ2-3|13|NA
CASSSATRDMQYF
TGCGCCAGCAGCTCCGCAACTCGAGACATGCAGTATTTT
>TRBV6-5|NA|TRBJ2-7|14|NA
CASSRLVSSYEQYF
TGTGCCAGCAGTCGACTAGTTTCCTCCTACGAGCAGTACTTC
>TRBV27|TRBD2|TRBJ2-7|13|NA
CASSPLGGYEQYF
TGTGCCAGCAGTCCCCTGGGGGGGTACGAGCAGTACTTC
>TRBV30|NA|TRBJ1-2|13|NA
CAWSVTANYGYTF
TGTGCCTGGAGTGTAACAGCTAACTATGGCTACACCTTC
>TRBV5-1|NA|TRBJ1-6|14|NA
CASSLGQRNSPLHF
TGCGCCAGCAGCTTAGGACAGAGGAATTCACCCCTCCACTTT
>TRBV10-2|NA|TRBJ1-5|12|NA
CASSYRDQPQHF
TGCGCCAGCAGCTACAGGGATCAGCCCCAGCATTTT
>TRBV28|NA|TRBJ2-7|12|NA
CASSSSATEQYF
TGTGCCAGCAGTAGTAGCGCTACCGAGCAGTACTTC
>TRBV7-9|NA|TRBJ1-3|15|NA
CASSLPDRFRNTIYF
TGTGCCAGCAGCTTACCCGACAGGTTCAGAAACACCATATATTTT
>TRBV11-3|TRBD2|TRBJ2-1|20|NA
CASRAPPFTKLRGAHDEQFF
TGTGCCAGCAGAGCCCCCCCGTTTACTAAGCTGCGGGGGGCTCACGATGAGCAGTTCTTC
>TRBV28|NA|TRBJ1-2|12|NA
CASSRDRRGYTF
TGTGCCAGCAGCCGAGACAGGCGCGGCTACACCTTC
>TRBV6-5|NA|TRBJ1-4|15|NA
CASSYSLGATEKLFF
TGTGCCAGCAGTTACTCGCTGGGGGCCACTGAAAAACTGTTTTTT
>TRBV19|NA|TRBJ1-1|14|NA
CASTLSATNTEAFF
TGTGCCAGTACCCTAAGCGCGACCAACACTGAAGCTTTCTTT
>TRBV7-9|TRBD1|TRBJ2-5|15|NA
CATTRQGQGLETQYF
TGTGCCACTACGCGACAGGGACAGGGATTAGAGACCCAGTACTTC
>TRBV28|TRBD1|TRBJ1-1|14|NA
CASSSTGGSKGAFF
TGTGCCAGCAGCTCAACAGGGGGATCTAAGGGAGCTTTCTTT
>TRBV19|TRBD2|TRBJ2-1|15|NA
CATKSLAGVSNEQFF
TGTGCCACCAAATCCCTAGCGGGAGTTAGCAATGAGCAGTTCTTC
>TRBV5-1|TRBD2|TRBJ2-7|15|NA
CASSLGPSGSPEQYF
TGCGCCAGCAGCTTGGGGCCTAGCGGGAGCCCCGAGCAGTACTTC
>TRBV19|NA|TRBJ2-1|16|NA
CASSIAGVASYNEQFF
TGTGCCAGTAGTATAGCCGGGGTGGCTTCCTACAATGAGCAGTTCTTC